The 23 T cell receptor beta chains below all came from one sample that was sequenced in a study of vaccination effects on CD4 cells after COVID-19. The assay was immunoSEQ multiplex PCR, and TCRdb's table has in-frame clones only and misses some. The sample has around 60,000 clones, 76% seen once. These receptors are not linked to any known antigen. ViraFEST used viral peptide pools to expand antigen-specific CD4+ T cells before sequencing. Scientists isolated CD4+ T cells after a roughly 10-day culture period ended. Nucleocapsid antibody tests were negative, and the vaccine recipients had no prior SARS-CoV-2 infection. The specimen comprised CD4+ T cells from PBMCs cultured with HCoV-NL63 spike peptides, sampled before COVID-19 vaccination. The origin of the receptors is a human donor who received a COVID-19 vaccine.

In this sample, this clone turned up a few times. V is TRBV5-1 and J is TRBJ2-2; maybe TRBD1 (6 bases). The CDR3 extends over 16 amino acids. With 3 bases removed from V and 0 bases from J, the gap between germline ends came to 12 bases. The germline CDR1 and CDR2 sequences are SGHRS and YFSETQ. CDR3 amino acids: CASSSLGQTNTGELFF. CDR3 DNA: TGCGCCAGCAGCTCCTTAGGACAGACGAACACCGGGGAGCTGTTTTTT.

This chain uses TRBV29-1 with TRBJ1-2; 10 positions agree with TRBD1. This CDR3 contains 12 residues. CDR1 and CDR2 from the germline V gene are SQVTM and ANQGSEA. After removal of 6 bases from V and 6 bases from J, the junction contained 4 bases not matched to a gene. The CDR3 bases are TGCAGCGTAACCGGGACAGGGGATGGCTACACCTTC. This sequence encodes CSVTGTGDGYTF.

The sample holds a few counts of this clone. This sequence joins TRBV10-2 and TRBJ1-5; no clear D gene. V lost 6 bases and J 2 bases, leaving 14 bases between the germline ends. CDR1 and CDR2 (germline): WSHSY, SAAADI. This CDR3 is built from 15 residues. In DNA, the CDR3 is TGCGCCAGCAGCCCCCTTGACGGGGGCAATCAGCCCCAGCATTTT. Amino acids: CASSPLDGGNQPQHF.

The chain recombines TRBV28 with TRBJ2-5; D not resolved. CDR3 length: 15 amino acids. The germline V gene has CDR1 MDHEN and CDR2 SYDVKM. V was cut by 4 bases and J by 0 bases, with 12 bases left in between. The CDR3 nucleotides are TGTGCCAGCAGTTCCGATGGCAATCACCAAGAGACCCAGTACTTC. Its protein is CASSSDGNHQETQYF.

This clone turned up a few times. The chain carries TRBV5-6 and TRBJ1-4; tentatively, D is TRBD1 (5 bases). This CDR3 is 15 amino acids long. Trimming stripped 1 base from V and 5 bases from J, with 12 bases between. Germline V CDR1 and CDR2: SGHDT, YYEEEE. Here the CDR3 DNA reads TGTGCCAGCAGCTTGTTCGGGGCACAGAATGAAAAACTGTTTTTT. Protein product: CASSLFGAQNEKLFF. The variable domain in full, completed from reference TRBV5-6 and TRBJ1-4, reads DAGVTQSPTHLIKTRGQQVTLRCSPKSGHDTVSWYQQALGQGPQFIFQYYEEEERQRGNFPDRFSGHQFPNYSSELNVNALLLGDSALYLCASSLFGAQNEKLFFGSGTQLSVL.

The chain uses TRBV3-1 (or the pseudogene TRBV3-2) and TRBJ1-6; D is unresolved. V lost 0 bases and J lost 10, with 7 bases in between. This CDR3 has 13 amino acids. Germline V CDR1 and CDR2: LGHDT, YNNKEL (reference sequence). CDR3 DNA: TGTGCCAGCAGCCAAGATAAGTACTCACCCCTCCACTTT. Translated, it gives CASSQDKYSPLHF.

This chain uses TRBV5-1 with TRBJ1-1; perhaps TRBD1 as D (5 bases). The CDR3 runs to 14 residues. Germline CDR1 SGHRS, CDR2 YFSETQ. Trimming cost V 4 bases and J 4 bases, with 14 bases left between them. The CDR3 loop is CASSRGGDGTEAFF. As DNA, the CDR3 is TGCGCCAGCAGCCGGGGGGGGGACGGCACTGAAGCTTTCTTT.

V is TRBV4-1 and J is TRBJ1-4, with TRBD1 matching 7 bases. The CDR3 contains 21 residues. The germline V gene has CDR1 MGHRA and CDR2 YSYEKL. J lost 0 bases, V lost 4 bases, and 20 bases had no gene match. The CDR3 DNA follows: TGCGCCAGCAGCCTAAAATTCTGGGGGGAGACAGGGATTCCAACTAATGAAAAACTGTTTTTT. Protein sequence: CASSLKFWGETGIPTNEKLFF.

This clone was seen only a few times. J is TRBJ2-3 and V is TRBV24-1; D is unresolved. Germline lookup yields CDR1 KGHDR and CDR2 SFDVKD. CDR3 length: 15 amino acids. The ends were cut back, 1 base at V and 2 bases at J, with 9 bases in the middle. CDR3 residues: CATSDFGFATDTQYF. In nucleotides, the CDR3 is TGTGCCACCAGTGATTTCGGATTTGCCACAGATACGCAGTATTTT.

The V call is TRBV30, the J call TRBJ1-1; TRBD1 is a possible D gene (5 bases). V was cut by 0 bases and J by 11 bases, with 10 bases left in between. The V gene's germline CDR1 is GTSNPN and CDR2 SVGIG (reference sequence). The CDR3 runs 11 residues. The CDR3 nucleotides are TGTGCCTGGAGTGTGGGGGGGAGGGCTTTCTTT. Translating it yields CAWSVGGRAFF.

V usage is TRBV13 and J usage is TRBJ2-4; weak D call: TRBD2 (5 bases). From germline, CDR1 is PRHDT and CDR2 FYEKMQ (reference sequence). The CDR3 sequence is 15 residues long. V was cut by 4 bases and J by 1 base, with 11 bases left in between. CDR3 protein: CASSSSTGAKNIQYF. DNA for the CDR3: TGTGCCAGCAGCTCCTCCACGGGGGCCAAAAACATTCAGTACTTC.

The V call is TRBV28, the J call TRBJ2-5, with TRBD2 as a possible D gene (7 bases). Trimming left V 6 bases short and J 4 bases short, with 24 bases between. In germline, CDR1 is MDHEN, CDR2 SYDVKM. The CDR3 is made up of 17 amino acids. DNA of the CDR3: TGTGCCAGCAGCCGCCGGAGGGGGGGCGGAGGTGGAGAGACCCAGTACTTC. It encodes CASSRRRGGGGGETQYF.

The V and J genes are TRBV5-1 and TRBJ1-1; D is undetermined. The V and J ends lost 0 bases and 8 bases respectively, with 14 bases between them. The germline gives CDR1 SGHRS, CDR2 YFSETQ. The CDR3 is made up of 14 amino acids. The CDR3, as DNA: TGCGCCAGCAGCTTGGCGGGTATTAGAAGCGAAGCTTTCTTT. The encoded protein is CASSLAGIRSEAFF.

This chain joins TRBV30 and TRBJ1-3; D uncertain. Germline values: CDR1 GTSNPN, CDR2 SVGIG (reference sequence). The germline V and J ends were trimmed by 8 bases and 2 bases, with 13 bases remaining between them. The CDR3 length is 13 residues. DNA for the CDR3: TGTGCCAGCCTCCTCTTCACTGGAAACACCATATATTTT. Its translation: CASLLFTGNTIYF.

This clone showed up just a few times. V is TRBV12-3 or TRBV12-4 and J is TRBJ2-2; no reliable D call. V lost 5 bases and J lost 3, with 4 bases in between. CDR3 length: 12 residues. In DNA form, the CDR3 reads TGTGCCAGCAGTCACGACACCGGGGAGCTGTTTTTT. This sequence encodes CASSHDTGELFF.

The chain carries TRBV29-1 and TRBJ2-4, with a tentative D call TRBD1 (6 bases). V dropped 5 bases and J dropped 9 bases, with 17 bases sitting between them. Germline CDR1 is SQVTM and CDR2 is ANQGSEA. CDR3 length equals 13 residues. The CDR3 bases are TGCAGCGTTCAAACAGGGCGGAGTCTCATTCAGTACTTC. This sequence encodes CSVQTGRSLIQYF.

The rearrangement links TRBV7-8 to TRBJ1-5, with D hard to call. This CDR3 is built from 18 residues. V gave up 1 base and J gave up 0 bases, with 16 bases separating them. Germline V gene data show CDR1 as SGHVS and CDR2 as FQNEAQ. The CDR3 here is CASSLVIQPPYSNQPQHF. DNA of the CDR3: TGTGCCAGCAGCTTAGTAATACAGCCACCTTATAGCAATCAGCCCCAGCATTTT. The entire variable domain, with the rest obtained from reference TRBV7-8 and TRBJ1-5, is as follows: GAGVSQSPRYKVAKRGQDVALRCDPISGHVSLFWYQQALGQGPEFLTYFQNEAQLDKSGLPSDRFFAERPEGSVSTLKIQRTQQEDSAVYLCASSLVIQPPYSNQPQHFGDGTRLSIL.

This clone was counted only a few times. The chain carries TRBV24-1 and TRBJ2-1; TRBD1 aligns across 11 bases. V shed 7 bases, J shed 3 bases, and the junction held 1 base outside the gene matches. The CDR3 covers 14 residues. The V gene's germline CDR1 is KGHDR and CDR2 SFDVKD. The CDR3 loop reads CATRGQGVYNEQFF. CDR3 DNA sequence: TGTGCCACCAGGGGACAGGGGGTCTACAATGAGCAGTTCTTC.

CDR3: CSAPGLAGLETQYF. The CDR3 DNA reads as TGCAGCGCTCCGGGACTAGCGGGGTTGGAGACCCAGTACTTC. The gene calls are TRBV29-1 and TRBJ2-5; 13 bases match TRBD2. The CDR3 covers 14 residues. V trimming: 7 bases; J trimming: 5 bases; junction bases outside the gene matches: 7. Germline CDR1 is SQVTM and CDR2 is ANQGSEA.

The sample holds a few counts of this clone. This sequence joins TRBV7-2 and TRBJ1-1; tentative D call: TRBD1 (5 bases). V lost 6 bases and J 3 bases, leaving 20 bases between the germline ends. Germline CDR1 and CDR2: SGHTA and FQGNSA. The CDR3 totals 16 residues. In nucleotides, the CDR3 is TGTGCCAGCAGTTTTCGGGGGGGTGCGTTTGACACTGAAGCTTTCTTT. The encoded protein is CASSFRGGAFDTEAFF.

The CDR3 DNA follows: TGTGCCAGCTCCGCAACCATCGGAGAGACCCAGTACTTC. Encoded protein: CASSATIGETQYF. The V call is TRBV18, the J call TRBJ2-5; D uncertain. Per germline, CDR1 KGHSH and CDR2 LQKENI. V lost 6 bases and J lost 4, with 12 bases in between. The CDR3 loop spans 13 amino acids.

This rearrangement joins TRBV6-5 to TRBJ1-6; D is perhaps TRBD1 (6 bases). This CDR3 contains 15 residues. Germline V lookup: CDR1 MNHEY, CDR2 SVGAGI. Deletions cut 5 bases from V and 4 bases from J, with 12 bases between. CDR3 nucleotides: TGTGCCAGCAGTAACACAGGGTCTTATAATTCACCCCTCCACTTT. This sequence encodes CASSNTGSYNSPLHF.

The V gene is TRBV18, the J gene TRBJ2-5; perhaps TRBD1 as D (6 bases). Trimming cost V 4 bases and J 2 bases, with 8 bases left between them. This CDR3 contains 13 residues. Per the germline V gene, CDR1 is KGHSH and CDR2 is LQKENI. The CDR3 here is CASSQTGQETQYF. The CDR3 DNA is TGTGCCAGCTCACAGACAGGTCAAGAGACCCAGTACTTC.